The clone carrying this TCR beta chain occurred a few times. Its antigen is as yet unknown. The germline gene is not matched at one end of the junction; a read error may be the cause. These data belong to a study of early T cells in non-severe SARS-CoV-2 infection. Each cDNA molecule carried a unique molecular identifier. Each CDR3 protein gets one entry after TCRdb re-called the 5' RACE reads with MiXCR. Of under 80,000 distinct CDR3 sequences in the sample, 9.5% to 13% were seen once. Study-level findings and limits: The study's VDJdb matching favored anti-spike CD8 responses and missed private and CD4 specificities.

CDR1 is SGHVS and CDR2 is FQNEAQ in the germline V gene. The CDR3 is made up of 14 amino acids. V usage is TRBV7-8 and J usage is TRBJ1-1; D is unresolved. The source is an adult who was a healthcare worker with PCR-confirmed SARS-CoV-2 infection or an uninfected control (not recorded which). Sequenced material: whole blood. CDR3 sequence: CASSLLRANTEVFF. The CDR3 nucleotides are TGTGCCAGCAGCTTACTGCGGGCGAACACTGAAGTTTTCTTT.